This TCR beta chain appears in the sequencing data of a study of blood T cell repertoires in COVID-19. Overall study context: Samples taken during acute and convalescent COVID-19 were collected in the United States, Italy and Spain. PBMCs, B-cell-depleted T cells, or T cells were the source of the cDNA or gDNA that made up the material.

In the authors' methods: Nucleated cell number was recorded as an estimate derived from reference gene primer amplification. Only in-frame clones appear in the TCRdb table, and some are missing; sequencing was by immunoSEQ multiplex PCR. The V and J calls and clone size come from that table; D and trimming were worked out from the DNA. The table has fewer than 20,000 clones, roughly 84% seen once. The CDR3 length is 13 residues. Trimming removed 3 bases at V and 7 bases at J, with 12 bases between. Sequencing was performed on peripheral blood. The chain recombines TRBV12-3 or TRBV12-4 with TRBJ1-2; the D gene is possibly TRBD1 (5 bases). The clonotype comes from a human donor with active COVID-19. The donor label of this sample is uncertain. The CDR3 DNA reads TGTGCCAGCAGTTTCCCAGGGCGATCTGGCTACACCTTC. It yields the protein CASSFPGRSGYTF.